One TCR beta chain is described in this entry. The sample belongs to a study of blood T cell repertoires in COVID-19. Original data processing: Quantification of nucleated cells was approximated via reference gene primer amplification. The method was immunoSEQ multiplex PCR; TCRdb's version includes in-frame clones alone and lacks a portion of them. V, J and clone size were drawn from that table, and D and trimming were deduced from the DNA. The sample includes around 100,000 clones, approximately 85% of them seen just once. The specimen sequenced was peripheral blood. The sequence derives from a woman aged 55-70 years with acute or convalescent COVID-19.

The CDR3 sequence is CASTGQGDTEAFF. DNA of the CDR3: TGTGCCAGCACCGGACAGGGGGACACTGAAGCTTTCTTT. The chain is built from TRBV27 and TRBJ1-1; 10 positions agree with TRBD1. The V segment lost 7 bases and the J segment 3 bases; nucleotides outside the gene matches: 2. The CDR3 spans 13 residues. Germline V gene lookup returns CDR1 MNHEY and CDR2 SMNVEV (reference sequence).